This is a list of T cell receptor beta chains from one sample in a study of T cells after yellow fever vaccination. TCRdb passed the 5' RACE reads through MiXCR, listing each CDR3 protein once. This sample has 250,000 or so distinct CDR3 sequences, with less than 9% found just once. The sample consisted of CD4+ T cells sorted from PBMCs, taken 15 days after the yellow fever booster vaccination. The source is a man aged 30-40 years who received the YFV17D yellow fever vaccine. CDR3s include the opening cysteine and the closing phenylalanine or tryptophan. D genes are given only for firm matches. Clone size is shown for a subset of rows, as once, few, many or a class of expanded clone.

CDR3: CASSFGTTDTQYF; DNA: TGCGCCAGCAGCTTTGGGACCACAGATACGCAGTATTTT; V: TRBV5-1; size: many; D: -; J: TRBJ2-3
CDR3: CASRGTSGSSSGANVLTF; DNA: TGTGCCAGCAGGGGGACTAGCGGGTCTAGCTCTGGGGCCAACGTCCTGACTTTC; V: TRBV25-1; size: -; D: TRBD2; J: TRBJ2-6
CDR3: CSARDLTAGVYNEQFF; DNA: TGCAGTGCTAGAGATCTGACAGCGGGAGTCTACAATGAGCAGTTCTTC; V: TRBV20-1; size: -; D: TRBD2; J: TRBJ2-1
CDR3: CASSPTGNTEAFF; DNA: TGTGCCAGCTCACCGACGGGGAACACTGAAGCTTTCTTT; V: TRBV3-1; size: many; D: -; J: TRBJ1-1
CDR3: CASSLGLAVDTQYF; DNA: TGTGCCAGCAGCCTTGGACTAGCGGTAGATACGCAGTATTTT; V: TRBV7-2; size: few; D: TRBD2; J: TRBJ2-3
CDR3: CATSMWNEQFF; DNA: TGTGCCACCAGCATGTGGAATGAGCAGTTCTTC; V: TRBV15; size: -; D: -; J: TRBJ2-1
CDR3: CASSLADRFYGYTF; DNA: TGTGCCAGCAGTTTAGCGGACAGATTCTATGGCTACACCTTC; V: TRBV12-3/TRBV12-4; size: few; D: -; J: TRBJ1-2
CDR3: CASSAGGGGPQEQYF; DNA: TGTGCCAGCAGCGCCGGGGGGGGAGGGCCTCAAGAGCAGTACTTC; V: TRBV9; size: few; D: TRBD2; J: TRBJ2-7
CDR3: CSVDASYTSYNEQFF; DNA: TGCAGCGTTGATGCCAGTTATACGTCCTACAATGAGCAGTTCTTC; V: TRBV29-1; size: many; D: -; J: TRBJ2-1
CDR3: CASMGKSVNIQYF; DNA: TGTGCCAGCATGGGGAAATCCGTAAACATTCAGTACTTC; V: TRBV2; size: many; D: -; J: TRBJ2-4
CDR3: CASVNRANTEAFF; DNA: TGTGCCAGCGTTAACCGGGCCAACACTGAAGCTTTCTTT; V: TRBV28; size: -; D: -; J: TRBJ1-1
CDR3: CASSLALAEPLEQYF; DNA: TGTGCCAGCAGCTTAGCACTAGCGGAACCCCTAGAGCAGTACTTC; V: TRBV7-2; size: -; D: TRBD2; J: TRBJ2-7
CDR3: CASSFGTSGINEQFF; DNA: TGTGCCAGCAGCTTCGGGACTAGCGGGATCAATGAGCAGTTCTTC; V: TRBV5-4; size: few; D: TRBD2; J: TRBJ2-1
CDR3: CASSRREASYNEQFF; DNA: TGTGCCAGCAGTCGACGGGAGGCCTCCTACAATGAGCAGTTCTTC; V: TRBV7-2; size: many; D: TRBD2; J: TRBJ2-1
CDR3: CSARLPSGSTDTQYF; DNA: TGCAGTGCTAGACTTCCTAGCGGGAGCACAGATACGCAGTATTTT; V: TRBV20-1; size: -; D: TRBD2; J: TRBJ2-3
CDR3: CASSLVERTGELFF; DNA: TGTGCCAGCAGCTTAGTAGAACGCACCGGGGAGCTGTTTTTT; V: TRBV11-2; size: few; D: -; J: TRBJ2-2
CDR3: CASSLTVRRTDTQYF; DNA: TGCGCCAGCAGCTTGACAGTTAGGCGCACAGATACGCAGTATTTT; V: TRBV5-1; size: few; D: -; J: TRBJ2-3
CDR3: CASSSLQGHTDTQYF; DNA: TGTGCCAGCAGCTCCCTCCAGGGCCACACAGATACGCAGTATTTT; V: TRBV5-4; size: -; D: -; J: TRBJ2-3
CDR3: CSARRTSGSYEQYF; DNA: TGCAGTGCTAGGAGGACTAGCGGGAGTTACGAGCAGTACTTC; V: TRBV20-1; size: many; D: TRBD2; J: TRBJ2-7
CDR3: CSVERGPFTQYF; DNA: TGCAGCGTTGAACGAGGGCCTTTCACGCAGTATTTT; V: TRBV29-1; size: -; D: -; J: TRBJ2-3
CDR3: CASSRGRELNQPQHF; DNA: TGTGCCAGCAGCCGAGGACGGGAACTAAATCAGCCCCAGCATTTT; V: TRBV6-1; size: -; D: -; J: TRBJ1-5
CDR3: CASTMNRQPYGYTF; DNA: TGTGCCAGCACCATGAATCGGCAACCCTATGGCTACACCTTC; V: TRBV6-1; size: -; D: -; J: TRBJ1-2
CDR3: CAWSPPRIAGGGTGELFF; DNA: TGTGCCTGGAGTCCCCCCCGTATAGCGGGAGGAGGTACCGGGGAGCTGTTTTTT; V: TRBV30; size: -; D: TRBD2; J: TRBJ2-2
CDR3: CASSLVTGDSGNTIYF; DNA: TGCGCCAGCAGCTTGGTGACAGGGGATTCTGGAAACACCATATATTTT; V: TRBV5-1; size: few; D: TRBD1; J: TRBJ1-3